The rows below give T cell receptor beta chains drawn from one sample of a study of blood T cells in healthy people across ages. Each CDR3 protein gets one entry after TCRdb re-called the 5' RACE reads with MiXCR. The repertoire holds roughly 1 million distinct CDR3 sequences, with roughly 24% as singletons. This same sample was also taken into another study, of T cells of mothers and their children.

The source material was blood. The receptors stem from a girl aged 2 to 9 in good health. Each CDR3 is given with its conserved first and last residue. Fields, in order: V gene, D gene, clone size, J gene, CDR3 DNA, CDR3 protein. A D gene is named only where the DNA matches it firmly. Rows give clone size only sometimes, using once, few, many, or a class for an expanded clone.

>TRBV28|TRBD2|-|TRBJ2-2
TGTGCCAGCAGTCCCCATTCTAGCGGGAGTGGCACCGGGGAGCTGTTTTTT
CASSPHSSGSGTGELFF
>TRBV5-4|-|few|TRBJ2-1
TGTGCCAGCAGCCCGGGGGCCCCCGGATGGAGTGAGCAGTTCTTC
CASSPGAPGWSEQFF
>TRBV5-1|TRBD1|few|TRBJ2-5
TGCGCCAGCCGCATAGGGACAGGGCAAGAGACCCAGTACTTC
CASRIGTGQETQYF
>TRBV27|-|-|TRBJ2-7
TGTGCCAGCGCCTCCATGGACGAGCAGTACTTC
CASASMDEQYF
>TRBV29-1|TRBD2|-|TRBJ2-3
TGCAGCGGGGGACTAGCGGGGGGAGATACGCAGTATTTT
CSGGLAGGDTQYF
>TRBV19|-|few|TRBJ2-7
TGTGCCAGTGGGGATAACTACTCCTACGAGCAGTACTTC
CASGDNYSYEQYF
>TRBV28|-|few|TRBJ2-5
TGTGCCAGCACCCGGAGAGGGAAATTAGAAGGGTACTTC
CASTRRGKLEGYF
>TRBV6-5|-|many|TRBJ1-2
TGTGCCAGCAGCGTGGGGCCTACCTATGGCTACACCTTC
CASSVGPTYGYTF
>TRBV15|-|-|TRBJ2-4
TGTGCCACCAGCAGGGACCTGGAGACAGTGGGAGCCAAAAACATTCAGTACTTC
CATSRDLETVGAKNIQYF
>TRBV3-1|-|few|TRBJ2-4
TGTGCCAGCAGCCTGTGGACCGGGACAGCGGGAGCCAAAAACATTCAGTACTTC
CASSLWTGTAGAKNIQYF
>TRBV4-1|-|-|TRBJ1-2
TGCGCCAGCAGCCAAGATTACCTCGGGGCATGGGGTGGCTACACCTTC
CASSQDYLGAWGGYTF
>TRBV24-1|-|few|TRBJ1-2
TGTGCCACCAGTGATTTAACAGCTAACCATGGCTACACCTTC
CATSDLTANHGYTF
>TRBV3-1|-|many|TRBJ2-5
TGTGCCAGCAGCAAACGGGTGGGAGGGGGCCTTCAAGAGACCCAGTACTTC
CASSKRVGGGLQETQYF
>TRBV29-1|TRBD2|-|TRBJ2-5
TGCAGCGTTGAGCCGGGACTAGCGTACCAAGAGACCCAGTACTTC
CSVEPGLAYQETQYF
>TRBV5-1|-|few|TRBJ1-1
TGCGCCAGCAGCCCGGGACTGGGGAGGACTGAAGCTTTCTTT
CASSPGLGRTEAFF